The present entry profiles one TCR beta chain with its context. This entry is derived from a study of blood T cell repertoires in COVID-19. Study-level information: Researchers got acute and convalescent COVID-19 samples from the United States, Italy and Spain. The cDNA or gDNA used as material had been derived from T cells, B-cell-depleted T cells, or PBMCs.

In the original workflow: How many nucleated cells were present was estimated from reference gene primer amplification. Only in-frame clones appear in the TCRdb table, and some are missing; sequencing was by immunoSEQ multiplex PCR. The V and J calls and the clone size are those of that table, but D and trimming were determined from the DNA. The table has tens of thousands of clones, more than 75% seen once. The CDR3 spans 15 residues. With V trimmed by 7 bases and J by 5 bases, 13 bases remained unmatched. Germline-derived CDR1 and CDR2 are SEHNR and FQNEAQ (reference sequence). This rearrangement joins TRBV7-9 to TRBJ1-1; 7 bases map to TRBD1. Sequences were obtained from peripheral blood. This receptor was obtained from a man aged 50-59 years with active COVID-19. The CDR3 DNA reads TGTGCCAGCACCCCACAGGGGCCGCAGGAGACTGAAGCTTTCTTT. Amino acids: CASTPQGPQETEAFF.